This TCR beta chain was sequenced for a study of vaccination and CD4 T cells after COVID-19. About the research overall: The convalescents were made up of six males and four females, two of whom were Hispanic. Cellular stimulation was performed using overlapping spike peptides derived from SARS-CoV-2, HCoV-NL63, HCoV-OC43 and HCoV-229E.

Of note for this clonotype: The antigen remains unidentified.

Sample treatment: approximately nine-day PBMC culture with coronavirus spike peptide pools or control peptides (ViraFEST assay). Per-well cultures of around 2 million PBMCs received about 10 IU/ml IL-2 and 7.5 to 10 ug/ml peptide pools. At days 3 and 7, half the medium was exchanged for fresh IL-2 medium. The study sequenced cultured CD4+ T cell DNA using the Oncomine TCR Beta short-read assay. TCRdb processed the PCR reads anew with MiXCR; each CDR3 protein has one entry. This table has about 14,000 distinct CDR3 sequences, about three fifths appearing once. CDR3 length equals 14 residues. Germline assignment: CDR1 MNHNS and CDR2 SASEGT. With 7 bases clipped from V and 6 bases from J, the junction kept 4 bases outside the gene matches.

This sequence joins TRBV6-1 and TRBJ1-4; 11 bases agree with TRBD1. Sequenced input: CD4+ T cells from blood, cultured in vitro. The receptor was derived from a human donor who had recovered from COVID-19. The CDR3 DNA reads as TGTGCCAGCACTTGGGACAGGGGGGATGAAAAACTGTTTTTT. It is translated as CASTWDRGDEKLFF.